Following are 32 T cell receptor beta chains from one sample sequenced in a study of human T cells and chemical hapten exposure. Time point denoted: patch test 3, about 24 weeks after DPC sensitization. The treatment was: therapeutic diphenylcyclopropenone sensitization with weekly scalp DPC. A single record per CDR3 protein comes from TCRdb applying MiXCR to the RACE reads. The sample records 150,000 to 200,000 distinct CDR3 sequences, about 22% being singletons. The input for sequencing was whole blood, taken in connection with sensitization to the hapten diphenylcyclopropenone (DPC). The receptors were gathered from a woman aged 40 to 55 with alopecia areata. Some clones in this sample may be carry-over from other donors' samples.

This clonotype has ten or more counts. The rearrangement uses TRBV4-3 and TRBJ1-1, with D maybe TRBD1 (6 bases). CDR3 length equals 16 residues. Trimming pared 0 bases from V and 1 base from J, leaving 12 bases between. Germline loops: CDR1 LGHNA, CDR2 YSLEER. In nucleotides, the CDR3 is TGCGCCAGCAGCCAAGACGGTGGCAGGGGGAACACTGAAGCTTTCTTT. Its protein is CASSQDGGRGNTEAFF.

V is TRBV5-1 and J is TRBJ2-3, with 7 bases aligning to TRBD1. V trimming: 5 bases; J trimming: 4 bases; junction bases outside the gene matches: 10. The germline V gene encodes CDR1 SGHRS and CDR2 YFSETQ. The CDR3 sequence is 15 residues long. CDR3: CASSSQGKVADTQYF. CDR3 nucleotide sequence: TGCGCCAGCAGTTCACAGGGGAAAGTCGCAGATACGCAGTATTTT.

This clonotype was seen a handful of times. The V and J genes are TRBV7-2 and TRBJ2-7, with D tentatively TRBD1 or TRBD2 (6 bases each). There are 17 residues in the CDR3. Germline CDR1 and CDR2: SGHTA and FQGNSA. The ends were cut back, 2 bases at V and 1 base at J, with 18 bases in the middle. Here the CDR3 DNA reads TGTGCCAGCAGCTTAAGTAAGGGGGAGGCTAGGTCCTACGAGCAGTACTTC. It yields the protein CASSLSKGEARSYEQYF.

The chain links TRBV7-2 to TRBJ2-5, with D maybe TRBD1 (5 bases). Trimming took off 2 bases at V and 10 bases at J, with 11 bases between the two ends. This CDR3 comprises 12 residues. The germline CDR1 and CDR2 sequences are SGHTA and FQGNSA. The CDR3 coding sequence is TGTGCCAGCAGCTTAATTCAGGGAAACCAGTACTTC. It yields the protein CASSLIQGNQYF.

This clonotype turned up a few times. In nucleotides, the CDR3 is TGTGCCAGCAGCTTAGGTCTCGAGCGTAGCGATGAGCAGTTCTTC. Translation gives CASSLGLERSDEQFF. The chain couples TRBV7-9 to TRBJ2-1, with D possibly TRBD2 on 5 matching bases. The CDR3 spans 15 residues. V was clipped by 1 base and J by 8 bases, with 15 bases between them. Germline V CDR1 and CDR2: SEHNR, FQNEAQ (reference sequence).

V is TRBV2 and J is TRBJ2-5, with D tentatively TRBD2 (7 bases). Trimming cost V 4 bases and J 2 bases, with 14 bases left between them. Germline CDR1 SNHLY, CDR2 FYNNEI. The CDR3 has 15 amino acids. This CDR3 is CASSGGGQTQETQYF. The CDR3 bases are TGTGCCAGCAGTGGGGGGGGACAAACGCAAGAGACCCAGTACTTC.

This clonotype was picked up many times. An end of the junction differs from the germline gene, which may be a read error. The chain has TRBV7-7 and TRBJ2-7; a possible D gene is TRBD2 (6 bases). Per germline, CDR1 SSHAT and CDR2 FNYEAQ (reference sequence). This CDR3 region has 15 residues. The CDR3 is CASSLDWGENYEQYF. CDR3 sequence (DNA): TGTGCTAGCAGCTTAGATTGGGGGGAGAACTACGAGCAGTACTTC.

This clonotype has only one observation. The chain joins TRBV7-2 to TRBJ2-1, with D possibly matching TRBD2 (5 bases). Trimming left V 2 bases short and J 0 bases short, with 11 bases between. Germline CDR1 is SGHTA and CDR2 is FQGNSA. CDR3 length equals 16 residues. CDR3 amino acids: CASSLYTGSSYNEQFF. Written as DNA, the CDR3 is TGTGCCAGCAGCTTATATACGGGGAGCTCCTACAATGAGCAGTTCTTC.

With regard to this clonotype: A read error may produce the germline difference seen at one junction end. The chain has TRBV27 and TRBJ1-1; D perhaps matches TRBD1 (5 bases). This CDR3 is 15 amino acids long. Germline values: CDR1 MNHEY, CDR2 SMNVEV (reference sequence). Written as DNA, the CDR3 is TGCGCCAGCAGTTTGGGGCATATGGGTGGCACTGAAGCTTTCTTT. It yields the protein CASSLGHMGGTEAFF.

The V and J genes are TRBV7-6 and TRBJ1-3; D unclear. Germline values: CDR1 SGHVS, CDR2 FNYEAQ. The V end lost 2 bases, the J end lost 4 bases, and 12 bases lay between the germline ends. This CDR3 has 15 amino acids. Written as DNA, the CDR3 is TGTGCCAGCAGCTTAAACCTGCCGGAAGGAAACACCATATATTTT. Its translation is CASSLNLPEGNTIYF.

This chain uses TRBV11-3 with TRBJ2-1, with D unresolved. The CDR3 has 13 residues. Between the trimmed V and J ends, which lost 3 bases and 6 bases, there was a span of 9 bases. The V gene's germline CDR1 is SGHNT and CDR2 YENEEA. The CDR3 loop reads CASSFWNSNEQFF. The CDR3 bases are TGTGCCAGCAGCTTCTGGAACTCCAATGAGCAGTTCTTC.

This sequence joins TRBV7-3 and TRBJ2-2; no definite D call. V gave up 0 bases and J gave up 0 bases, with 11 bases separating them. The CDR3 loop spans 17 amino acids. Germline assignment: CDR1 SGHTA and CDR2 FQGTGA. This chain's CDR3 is CASSLTGATPNTGELFF. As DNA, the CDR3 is TGTGCCAGCAGCTTAACAGGCGCGACACCGAACACCGGGGAGCTGTTTTTT.

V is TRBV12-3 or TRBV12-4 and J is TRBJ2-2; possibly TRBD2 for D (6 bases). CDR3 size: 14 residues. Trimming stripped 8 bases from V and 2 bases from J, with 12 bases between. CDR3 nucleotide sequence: TGTGCCAGCGACGGGGGAAGTAACACCGGGGAGCTGTTTTTT. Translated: CASDGGSNTGELFF.

The CDR3 region is CASSGTSGSREQYF. The CDR3 DNA reads as TGTGCCAGCAGTGGGACTAGCGGGAGTCGCGAGCAGTACTTC. This rearrangement joins TRBV6-6 to TRBJ2-7; 14 bases match TRBD2. CDR3 length equals 14 residues. With 5 bases clipped from V and 6 bases from J, the junction kept 3 bases outside the gene matches. Germline V CDR1 and CDR2: MNHNY, SVGAGI (reference sequence).

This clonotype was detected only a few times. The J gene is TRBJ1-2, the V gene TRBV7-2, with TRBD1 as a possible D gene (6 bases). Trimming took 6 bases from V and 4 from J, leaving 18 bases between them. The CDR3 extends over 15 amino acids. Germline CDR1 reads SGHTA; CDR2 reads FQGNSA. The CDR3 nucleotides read TGTGCCAGCAGTTACACGGACAGCCATTTCTATGGCTACACCTTC. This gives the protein CASSYTDSHFYGYTF.

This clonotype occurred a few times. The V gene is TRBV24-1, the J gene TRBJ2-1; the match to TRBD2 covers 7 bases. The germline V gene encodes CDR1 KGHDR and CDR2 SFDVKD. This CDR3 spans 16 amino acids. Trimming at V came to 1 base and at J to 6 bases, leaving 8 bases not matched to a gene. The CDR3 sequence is CATSDFGGRGSNEQFF. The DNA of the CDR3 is TGTGCCACCAGTGATTTTGGCGGGAGAGGGAGCAATGAGCAGTTCTTC.

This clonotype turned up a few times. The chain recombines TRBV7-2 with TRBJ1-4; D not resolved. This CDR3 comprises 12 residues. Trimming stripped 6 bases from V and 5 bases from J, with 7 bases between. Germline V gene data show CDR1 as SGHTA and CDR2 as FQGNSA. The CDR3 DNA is TGTGCCAGCAGTTCCCAAAATGAAAAACTGTTTTTT. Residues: CASSSQNEKLFF.

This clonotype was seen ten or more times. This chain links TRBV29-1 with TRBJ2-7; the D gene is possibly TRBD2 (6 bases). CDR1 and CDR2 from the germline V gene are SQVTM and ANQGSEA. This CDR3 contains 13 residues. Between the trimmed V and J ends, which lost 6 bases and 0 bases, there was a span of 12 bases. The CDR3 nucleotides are TGCAGCGTCCGGCGGGATCACTCCTACGAGCAGTACTTC. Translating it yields CSVRRDHSYEQYF.

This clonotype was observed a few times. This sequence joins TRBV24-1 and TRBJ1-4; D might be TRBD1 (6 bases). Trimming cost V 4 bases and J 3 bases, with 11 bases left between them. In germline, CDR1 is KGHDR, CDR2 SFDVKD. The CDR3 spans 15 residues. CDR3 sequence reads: CATSDSDSSNEKLFF. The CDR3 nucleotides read TGTGCCACCAGTGACTCGGACAGTTCTAATGAAAAACTGTTTTTT.

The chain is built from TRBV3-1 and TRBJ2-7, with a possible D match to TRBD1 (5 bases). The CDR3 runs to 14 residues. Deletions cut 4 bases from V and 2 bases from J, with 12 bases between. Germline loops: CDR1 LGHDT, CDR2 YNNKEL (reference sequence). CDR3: CASSPSTGAYEQYF. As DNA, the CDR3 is TGTGCCAGCAGCCCATCCACAGGAGCCTACGAGCAGTACTTC.

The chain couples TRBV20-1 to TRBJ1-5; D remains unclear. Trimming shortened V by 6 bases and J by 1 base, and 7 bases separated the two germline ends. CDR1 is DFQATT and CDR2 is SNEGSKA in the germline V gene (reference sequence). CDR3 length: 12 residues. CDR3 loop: CSATPSNQPQHF. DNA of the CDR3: TGCAGTGCCACCCCAAGCAATCAGCCCCAGCATTTT.

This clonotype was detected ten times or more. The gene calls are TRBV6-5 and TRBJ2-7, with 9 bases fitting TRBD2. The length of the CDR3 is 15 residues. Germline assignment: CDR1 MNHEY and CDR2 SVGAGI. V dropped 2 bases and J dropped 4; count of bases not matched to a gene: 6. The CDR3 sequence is CASSYEGSGSYEQYF. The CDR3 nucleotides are TGTGCCAGCAGTTACGAAGGTAGCGGGAGTTACGAGCAGTACTTC.

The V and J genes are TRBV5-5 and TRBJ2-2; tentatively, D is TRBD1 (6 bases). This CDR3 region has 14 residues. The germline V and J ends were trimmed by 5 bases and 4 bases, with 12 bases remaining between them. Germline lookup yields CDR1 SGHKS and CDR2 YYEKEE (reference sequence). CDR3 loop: CASRGTSGTGELFF. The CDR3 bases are TGTGCCAGCAGGGGGACATCCGGCACCGGGGAGCTGTTTTTT.

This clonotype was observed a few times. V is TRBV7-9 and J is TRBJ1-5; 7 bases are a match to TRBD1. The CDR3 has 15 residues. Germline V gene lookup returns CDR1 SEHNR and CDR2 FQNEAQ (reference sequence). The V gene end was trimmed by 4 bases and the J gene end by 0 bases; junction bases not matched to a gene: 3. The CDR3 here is CASSWDSYSNQPQHF. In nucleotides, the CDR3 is TGTGCCAGCAGCTGGGACAGTTATAGCAATCAGCCCCAGCATTTT. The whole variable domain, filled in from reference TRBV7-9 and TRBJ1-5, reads DTGVSQNPRHKITKRGQNVTFRCDPISEHNRLYWYRQTLGQGPEFLTYFQNEAQLEKSRLLSDRFSAERPKGSFSTLEIQRTEQGDSAMYLCASSWDSYSNQPQHFGDGTRLSIL.

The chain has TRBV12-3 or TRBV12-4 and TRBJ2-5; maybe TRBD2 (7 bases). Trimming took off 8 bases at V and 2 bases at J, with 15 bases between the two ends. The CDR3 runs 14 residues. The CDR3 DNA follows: TGTGCCAGCGGCGGGGGCGGCCTACAAGAGACCCAGTACTTC. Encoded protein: CASGGGGLQETQYF.

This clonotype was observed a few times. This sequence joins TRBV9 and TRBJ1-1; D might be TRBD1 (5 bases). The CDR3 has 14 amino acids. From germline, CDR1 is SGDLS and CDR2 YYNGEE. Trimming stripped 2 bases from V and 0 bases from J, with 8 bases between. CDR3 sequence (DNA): TGTGCCAGCAGCGTGGGGGAGGTGAACACTGAAGCTTTCTTT. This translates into CASSVGEVNTEAFF. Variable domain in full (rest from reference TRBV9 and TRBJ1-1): DSGVTQTPKHLITATGQRVTLRCSPRSGDLSVYWYQQSLDQGLQFLIQYYNGEERAKGNILERFSAQQFPDLHSELNLSSLELGDSALYFCASSVGEVNTEAFFGQGTRLTVV.

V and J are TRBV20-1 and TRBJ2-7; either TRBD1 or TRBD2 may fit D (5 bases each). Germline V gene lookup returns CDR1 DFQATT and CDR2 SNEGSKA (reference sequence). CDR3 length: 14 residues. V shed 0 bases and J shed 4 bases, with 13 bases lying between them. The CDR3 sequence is CSARETDRGYEQYF. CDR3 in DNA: TGCAGTGCTAGAGAGACAGACCGAGGGTACGAGCAGTACTTC.

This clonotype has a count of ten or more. DNA of the CDR3: TGTGCCAGCAGCTCCGGACTAGCGGATTACGAGCAGTACTTC. This translates into CASSSGLADYEQYF. The J gene is TRBJ2-7, the V gene TRBV7-2; 10 bases are a match to TRBD2. Germline V gene data show CDR1 as SGHTA and CDR2 as FQGNSA. CDR3 length: 14 amino acids. Trimming at V came to 4 bases and at J to 4 bases, leaving 4 bases not matched to a gene.

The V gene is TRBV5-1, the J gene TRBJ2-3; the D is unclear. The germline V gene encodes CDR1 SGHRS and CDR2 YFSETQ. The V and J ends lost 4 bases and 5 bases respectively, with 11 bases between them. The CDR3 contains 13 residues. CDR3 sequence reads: CASSTPAGDTQYF. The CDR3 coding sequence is TGCGCCAGCAGCACCCCCGCCGGAGATACGCAGTATTTT.

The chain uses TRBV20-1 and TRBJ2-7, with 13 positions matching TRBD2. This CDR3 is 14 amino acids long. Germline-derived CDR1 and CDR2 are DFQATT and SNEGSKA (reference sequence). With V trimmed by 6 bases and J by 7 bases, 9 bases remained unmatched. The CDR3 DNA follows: TGCAGTGCCTTCCGGACTAGCGGGAGTGATGAGCAGTACTTC. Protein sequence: CSAFRTSGSDEQYF.

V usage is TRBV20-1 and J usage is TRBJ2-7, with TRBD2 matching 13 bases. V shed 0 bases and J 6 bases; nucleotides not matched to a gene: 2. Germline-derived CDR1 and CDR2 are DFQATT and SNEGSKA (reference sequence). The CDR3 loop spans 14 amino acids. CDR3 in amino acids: CSARERLAGGEQYF. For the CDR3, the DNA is TGCAGTGCTAGAGAGCGACTAGCGGGAGGCGAGCAGTACTTC.

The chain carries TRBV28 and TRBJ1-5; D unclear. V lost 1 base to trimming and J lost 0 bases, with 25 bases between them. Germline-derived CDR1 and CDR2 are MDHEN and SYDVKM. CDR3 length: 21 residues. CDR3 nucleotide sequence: TGTGCCAGCAGTTTATTTAGCTTTGGGTCAGGAGCTGAATATAGCAATCAGCCCCAGCATTTT. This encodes CASSLFSFGSGAEYSNQPQHF.